This T cell receptor beta chain is from a study of CD8 T cells in ankylosing spondylitis. Each CDR3 protein is one row after TCRdb ran MiXCR on the 5' RACE reads. The data show 250,000 to 350,000 distinct CDR3 sequences, around 8% seen once. Overall study findings and caveats: Disease-associated clones were CD8+ and fairly uncommon in peripheral blood. A TCR beta motif of fewer than ten highly homologous variants seemed to mark ankylosing spondylitis blood.

Germline CDR1 and CDR2: MNHEY and SVGAGI. V lost 5 bases and J 3 bases, leaving 8 bases between the germline ends. The CDR3 consists of 12 residues. This clonotype has more than one count but fewer than ten. No antigen is known for it. This chain uses TRBV6-5 with TRBJ2-7, with D unresolved. Material for sequencing was blood, either unsorted or a sorted T cell fraction (not recorded which). The TCR originated in a male donor with ankylosing spondylitis. CDR3 residues: CASSTLNYEQYF. The CDR3 DNA reads TGTGCCAGCAGTACCTTGAACTACGAGCAGTACTTC.